The 10 T cell receptor beta chains below all came from one sample that was sequenced in a study of cytomegalovirus exposure and HLA in healthy donors. Primers: 60 Vbeta forward and 13 Jbeta reverse. The data were produced by immunoSEQ multiplex PCR, yet TCRdb's version contains in-frame clones alone and is incomplete. Of 90,000 to 100,000 clones listed, approximately 76% are singletons. Sequenced material: PBMCs. These receptor sequences come from a woman aged 55 to 70 in good health and CMV-seropositive.

The J gene is TRBJ2-4, the V gene TRBV6-1, with a weak D call TRBD1 (5 bases). The CDR3 totals 13 residues. Germline V gene sequence: CDR1 MNHNS, CDR2 SASEGT. The V and J ends lost 4 bases and 8 bases respectively, with 12 bases between them. DNA of the CDR3: TGTGCCAGCAGTGTACGCAGGGCAGACATTCAGTACTTC. Translated, it gives CASSVRRADIQYF.

This chain joins TRBV19 and TRBJ2-1; TRBD2 agrees at 14 bases. V was pared by 4 bases and J by 5 bases, with 7 bases of the junction left unmatched. CDR1 and CDR2 from the germline V gene are LNHDA and SQIVND (reference sequence). The CDR3 covers 17 residues. Here the CDR3 DNA reads TGTGCCAGTAGTACGTTGCCGGGACTAGCGGGGGACAATGAGCAGTTCTTC. Its translation: CASSTLPGLAGDNEQFF.

V gene TRBV19 combines with J gene TRBJ2-5, with D possibly matching TRBD2 (7 bases). Between the trimmed V and J ends, which lost 6 bases and 5 bases, there was a span of 13 bases. CDR1 is LNHDA, CDR2 SQIVND, per germline (reference sequence). The CDR3 consists of 13 residues. In DNA form, the CDR3 reads TGTGCCAGTAGCCGGGGGGCAATTGAGACCCAGTACTTC. Amino acid sequence: CASSRGAIETQYF. The complete variable domain, with remaining parts taken from reference TRBV19 and TRBJ2-5, reads DGGITQSPKYLFRKEGQNVTLSCEQNLNHDAMYWYRQDPGQGLRLIYYSQIVNDFQKGDIAEGYSVSREKKESFPLTVTSAQKNPTAFYLCASSRGAIETQYFGPGTRLLVL.

The chain joins TRBV10-3 to TRBJ2-7, with a possible D match to TRBD2 (6 bases). This CDR3 is built from 14 residues. The germline V gene encodes CDR1 ENHRY and CDR2 SYGVKD. Trimming pared 7 bases from V and 2 bases from J, leaving 15 bases between. CDR3 protein: CAIKAGGGAYEQYF. DNA of the CDR3: TGTGCCATCAAAGCCGGTGGCGGGGCCTACGAGCAGTACTTC.

Of note for this clone: One junction end disagrees with the germline gene, perhaps due to a read error. This chain uses TRBV7-9 with TRBJ1-1, with D tentatively TRBD1 (5 bases). Germline values: CDR1 SEHNR, CDR2 FQNEAQ (reference sequence). There are 12 residues in the CDR3. The CDR3 sequence is CSSSLLRDKAFF. CDR3 DNA sequence: TGTTCCAGCAGCTTACTCAGGGATAAAGCTTTCTTT.

This chain uses TRBV23-1 with TRBJ1-1; D is ambiguous. TRBV23-1 is an open reading frame whose function is uncertain. This CDR3 comprises 10 residues. V lost 11 bases and J 11 bases, leaving 15 bases between the germline ends. Written as DNA, the CDR3 is TGCGCCCCTGCAGAGACGGGTGCTTTCTTT. As protein: CAPAETGAFF.

As for this clone: The junction departs from the called germline gene at one end, perhaps through a read error. The chain is built from TRBV7-9 and TRBJ2-7; 9 bases match TRBD1. The CDR3 totals 12 residues. Germline V gene lookup returns CDR1 SEHNR and CDR2 FQNEAQ (reference sequence). This CDR3 is CSSGSGQGVLYF. DNA for the CDR3: TGTTCCAGCGGTTCGGGACAGGGAGTCCTGTACTTC.

The chain joins TRBV30 to TRBJ2-5; TRBD1 aligns across 8 bases. The junction had 7 bases not matched to a gene; V was cut back by 5 bases and J by 11 bases. The CDR3 extends over 11 amino acids. In germline, CDR1 is GTSNPN, CDR2 SVGIG (reference sequence). The CDR3 is CAWGDRYRQYF. The CDR3 coding sequence is TGTGCCTGGGGGGACAGGTATAGGCAGTACTTC.

The genes are TRBV27 and TRBJ2-7, with D possibly being TRBD1 (5 bases). Trimming pared 0 bases from V and 7 bases from J, leaving 19 bases between. The CDR3 length is 16 residues. The germline V gene encodes CDR1 MNHEY and CDR2 SMNVEV (reference sequence). The CDR3 DNA is TGTGCCAGCAGTTTATCTGTCTCTCGGACACGAAAAGAGCAGTACTTC. This translates into CASSLSVSRTRKEQYF.

This clone appeared a single time. V usage is TRBV7-2 and J usage is TRBJ2-2; 12 bases line up with TRBD2. The V gene end was trimmed by 1 base and the J gene end by 2 bases; junction bases not matched to a gene: 2. Germline V CDR1 and CDR2: SGHTA, FQGNSA. The CDR3 extends over 17 amino acids. CDR3 in DNA: TGTGCCAGCAGCTTAGTAGGACTAGCGGGAAACACCGGGGAGCTGTTTTTT. As protein: CASSLVGLAGNTGELFF.